Shown below are 9 T cell receptor beta chains from a single sample sequenced in a study of OX40 agonist ivuxolimab in advanced cancers. Receptor amplification or capture employed the immunoSEQ multiplex PCR assay. The clones in this table, taken by TCRdb from immuneACCESS, are in-frame only. Not every clone is retained; where verified, under half of the shortfall comes from an unresolved V gene, and the cause of the rest is unknown. For this sample there are approximately 94,000 clones; about 90% appear just once. Approximately 0.81% of the sample comes from the top ten. The sample in question was CD4+ or CD8+ T cells sorted from blood, obtained in a trial of the OX40 agonist ivuxolimab. The receptors originated from an adult with an advanced solid tumor such as melanoma, head and neck, liver or kidney cancer.

V and J are TRBV5-8 and TRBJ1-4; 9 bases are shared with TRBD1. Germline V gene data show CDR1 as SGHTS and CDR2 as YDEGEE. V shed 6 bases, J shed 2 bases, and the junction held 8 bases outside the gene matches. CDR3 size: 16 residues. The DNA for the CDR3 is TGTGCCAGCACCCTCGACAGGGGGGGGACTAATGAAAAACTGTTTTTT. It codes for CASTLDRGGTNEKLFF.

This clone was seen just once. The rearrangement links TRBV7-9 to TRBJ2-1, with TRBD2 matching 10 bases. Trimming removed 1 base from V and 4 bases from J; junction bases left unmatched: 1. This CDR3 is built from 15 residues. In germline, CDR1 is SEHNR, CDR2 FQNEAQ (reference sequence). The CDR3 protein is CASSLVLAGYNEQFF. DNA for the CDR3: TGTGCCAGCAGCTTAGTACTAGCGGGGTACAATGAGCAGTTCTTC.

The chain joins TRBV27 to TRBJ2-3; D is perhaps TRBD2 (6 bases). The length of the CDR3 is 15 residues. Trimming cost V 4 bases and J 6 bases, with 17 bases left between them. Germline CDR1 and CDR2: MNHEY and SMNVEV (reference sequence). Written as DNA, the CDR3 is TGTGCCAGCAGTTACCGCGGGATGGTACGGGATACGCAGTATTTT. Its protein product is CASSYRGMVRDTQYF.

The chain joins TRBV6-5 to TRBJ1-1; D is ambiguous. Trimming took off 4 bases at V and 2 bases at J, with 8 bases between the two ends. This CDR3 is built from 13 residues. Germline V gene lookup returns CDR1 MNHEY and CDR2 SVGAGI. DNA for the CDR3: TGTGCCAGCAGTTTCGTGATTAACACTGAAGCTTTCTTT. Protein product: CASSFVINTEAFF.

The rearrangement links TRBV13 to TRBJ2-6; D is unclear. Germline V gene sequence: CDR1 PRHDT, CDR2 FYEKMQ (reference sequence). CDR3 length: 15 amino acids. The germline V and J ends were trimmed by 7 bases and 2 bases, with 12 bases remaining between them. Here the CDR3 reads CASTLSGPGANVLTF. CDR3 coding DNA: TGTGCCAGCACCCTCAGTGGACCTGGGGCCAACGTCCTGACTTTC.

The chain carries TRBV7-9 and TRBJ2-1; D gene uncertain. CDR3 length: 14 amino acids. CDR1 and CDR2 from the germline V gene are SEHNR and FQNEAQ (reference sequence). Trimming pared 1 base from V and 7 bases from J, leaving 11 bases between. CDR3 region: CASSLVSLGNEQFF. The DNA of the CDR3 is TGTGCCAGCAGCTTAGTGTCGCTAGGGAATGAGCAGTTCTTC.

V is TRBV5-6 and J is TRBJ2-5; 7 bases map to TRBD2. Trimming removed 1 base from V and 2 bases from J; junction bases left unmatched: 2. Germline V gene sequence: CDR1 SGHDT, CDR2 YYEEEE. The CDR3 consists of 14 residues. The CDR3 DNA reads TGTGCCAGCAGCTTGACTAGCGATCAAGAGACCCAGTACTTC. It specifies CASSLTSDQETQYF.

This chain connects TRBV6-5 to TRBJ2-2; 8 nucleotides match TRBD1. Looked up from germline, CDR1 is MNHEY and CDR2 is SVGAGI. V shed 10 bases, J shed 1 base, and the junction held 8 bases outside the gene matches. The CDR3 spans 15 residues. In nucleotides, the CDR3 is TGTGCCACCCTAACCGGGACAGGGAACACCGGGGAGCTGTTTTTT. It translates to CATLTGTGNTGELFF.

The chain uses TRBV29-1 and TRBJ2-7; the D call may be TRBD1 or TRBD2 (5 bases each). Germline V gives CDR1 SQVTM, CDR2 ANQGSEA. The CDR3 contains 13 residues. Between the trimmed V and J ends, which lost 6 bases and 0 bases, there was a span of 12 bases. The CDR3 nucleotides are TGCAGCGTCACCGGGACGGGCTCCTACGAGCAGTACTTC. It specifies CSVTGTGSYEQYF.